The sequence of this T cell receptor beta chain was determined in a study of CD8+ T cells in alopecia areata. This CDR3 is built from 15 residues. Germline-derived CDR1 and CDR2 are SEHNR and FQNEAQ (reference sequence). V was clipped by 1 base and J by 6 bases, with 12 bases between them. Extracted from the samples, RNA was reverse transcribed into cDNA to serve as the sequencing template. Sequenced by immunoSEQ multiplex PCR; TCRdb stores in-frame clones only, minus some. The sample shows 10,000 to 15,000 clones, roughly 65% of them seen only once. Treatment reported: oral pan-JAK inhibitor, 5-10 mg twice daily. Peripheral blood and lesional scalp punch biopsies came from alopecia areata patients.

The receptor's source is a human donor with alopecia areata. Source: skin, taken at week 4, from a patient treated with tofacitinib. The V call is TRBV7-9, the J call TRBJ1-4; D is undetermined. The DNA of the CDR3 is TGTGCCAGCAGCTTAGGGACGGCCGGTCATGAAAAACTGTTTTTT. The encoded protein is CASSLGTAGHEKLFF.